These 13 T cell receptor beta chains were all obtained from the same sample, sequenced in a study of vaccination effects on CD4 cells after COVID-19. The assay was immunoSEQ multiplex PCR, and TCRdb's table has in-frame clones only and misses some. The sample carries nearly 50,000 clones, around three quarters recorded once. No antigens are known for them. With 10 days of culture completed, CD4+ T cells were isolated. PCR-confirmed SARS-CoV-2 infection occurred in the person between March and December 2020. Of the BNT162b2 and mRNA-1273 vaccines, participants received two doses of one or the other. The material sequenced was CD4+ T cells from PBMCs cultured without peptide, taken after COVID-19 vaccination. Source of these receptors: a human donor who had a prior SARS-CoV-2 infection.

The chain carries TRBV18 and TRBJ2-2; D ambiguous. V lost 3 bases and J lost 3, with 8 bases in between. Looked up from germline, CDR1 is KGHSH and CDR2 is LQKENI. The CDR3 has 14 residues. CDR3 in amino acids: CASSPFSDTGELFF. The CDR3 bases are TGTGCCAGCTCACCTTTCAGTGACACCGGGGAGCTGTTTTTT.

This clone was detected a few times. The CDR3 region has the DNA TGTGCCAGCAGCTCCCGGGACAGGGACGGTCAGCCCCAGCATTTT. It specifies CASSSRDRDGQPQHF. The chain recombines TRBV13 with TRBJ1-5; TRBD1 matches at 9 bases. The V gene end was trimmed by 4 bases and the J gene end by 6 bases; junction bases not matched to a gene: 7. This CDR3 is built from 15 residues. Germline CDR1 and CDR2: PRHDT and FYEKMQ (reference sequence).

The table lists this clone with a few counts. V is TRBV2 and J is TRBJ1-1, with 7 positions matching TRBD1. The V gene's germline CDR1 is SNHLY and CDR2 FYNNEI. This CDR3 contains 13 residues. Trimming removed 11 bases from V and 5 bases from J; junction bases left unmatched: 11. CDR3 sequence: CASHWTGYTEAFF. CDR3 DNA: TGTGCCTCACATTGGACAGGATATACTGAAGCTTTCTTT.

The V call is TRBV19, the J call TRBJ2-1, with unresolved D. Between the trimmed V and J ends, which lost 1 base and 9 bases, there was a span of 19 bases. Looked up from germline, CDR1 is LNHDA and CDR2 is SQIVND (reference sequence). The CDR3 contains 16 residues. CDR3 residues: CASSIGYSGDTGEQFF. The CDR3 DNA reads as TGTGCCAGTAGTATAGGGTACTCCGGAGACACTGGTGAGCAGTTCTTC.

The chain is built from TRBV11-2 and TRBJ2-3; D is perhaps TRBD2 (6 bases). With 0 bases removed from V and 5 bases from J, the gap between germline ends came to 12 bases. The CDR3 has 15 residues. Germline CDR1 reads SGHAT; CDR2 reads FQNNGV. The CDR3 region has the DNA TGTGCCAGCAGCTTAGACCGGGTGGGAGGAGATACGCAGTATTTT. It specifies CASSLDRVGGDTQYF.

This clone showed up many times. The chain is built from TRBV10-3 and TRBJ2-5, with 12 bases that match TRBD1. The V segment lost 5 bases and the J segment 5 bases; nucleotides outside the gene matches: 6. The CDR3 has 15 amino acids. Germline V gene data show CDR1 as ENHRY and CDR2 as SYGVKD. CDR3 nucleotides: TGTGCCATCAGTATGGGACAGGGGGCCCTTGAGACCCAGTACTTC. This sequence encodes CAISMGQGALETQYF.

This clone appeared once. The chain carries TRBV30 and TRBJ1-2; D not certain. V lost 2 bases and J lost 6, with 13 bases in between. This CDR3 spans 13 amino acids. The V gene's germline CDR1 is GTSNPN and CDR2 SVGIG (reference sequence). In DNA, the CDR3 is TGTGCCTGGAGTCTCATATCAGGCGATGGCTACACCTTC. It translates to CAWSLISGDGYTF.

The chain employs TRBV5-1 and TRBJ2-5; 10 nucleotides match TRBD1. Germline CDR1 SGHRS, CDR2 YFSETQ. The CDR3 is 14 amino acids. The J segment lost 5 bases and the V segment lost 2 bases, leaving 3 bases of the junction unmatched. The CDR3 coding sequence is TGCGCCAGCAGCTTAGGGACAGGGGCGGAGACCCAGTACTTC. Its protein is CASSLGTGAETQYF.

This clone occurred a few times. The V call is TRBV3-1 (or the pseudogene TRBV3-2), the J call TRBJ2-1; D is uncertain. Trimming removed 4 bases at V and 1 base at J, with 2 bases between. CDR1 LGHDT and CDR2 YNNKEL come from the germline V gene (reference sequence). CDR3 length: 12 residues. The CDR3 sequence: CASSPSYNEQFF. CDR3 DNA sequence: TGTGCCAGCAGCCCTTCCTACAATGAGCAGTTCTTC.

This sequence joins TRBV13 and TRBJ2-3; 8 nucleotides align to TRBD2. CDR3 length: 14 amino acids. Trimming removed 4 bases from V and 7 bases from J; junction bases left unmatched: 7. Germline values: CDR1 PRHDT, CDR2 FYEKMQ (reference sequence). The DNA of the CDR3 is TGTGCCAGCAGCTCCGGGACTAGATCTTATACGCAGTATTTT. Amino acids: CASSSGTRSYTQYF.

V gene TRBV6-2 or TRBV6-3 combines with J gene TRBJ1-6; 8 bases agree with TRBD1. The CDR3 runs to 15 residues. CDR1 and CDR2 from the germline V gene are MNHEY and SVGEGT. Losses at the gene ends were 4 bases for V and 7 bases for J; bases not matched to a gene: 6. DNA for the CDR3: TGTGCCAGCAGTTCCGAACAGGGGGAAAATTCACCCCTCCACTTT. This codes for CASSSEQGENSPLHF.

This clone came up a few times. V is TRBV18 and J is TRBJ1-1; D gene uncertain. The CDR3 sequence is 14 residues long. Germline values: CDR1 KGHSH, CDR2 LQKENI. Trimming took off 1 base at V and 3 bases at J, with 9 bases between the two ends. Here the CDR3 DNA reads TGTGCCAGCTCACCACGAGGGAGGGACACTGAAGCTTTCTTT. Amino acids: CASSPRGRDTEAFF.

The V call is TRBV6-6, the J call TRBJ2-5, with 9 bases aligning to TRBD2. Germline V gives CDR1 MNHNY, CDR2 SVGAGI (reference sequence). There are 14 residues in the CDR3. V shed 8 bases, J shed 4 bases, and the junction held 8 bases outside the gene matches. CDR3 sequence: CASGAGGPGETQYF. The CDR3 DNA follows: TGTGCCAGCGGGGCGGGGGGGCCGGGAGAGACCCAGTACTTC.